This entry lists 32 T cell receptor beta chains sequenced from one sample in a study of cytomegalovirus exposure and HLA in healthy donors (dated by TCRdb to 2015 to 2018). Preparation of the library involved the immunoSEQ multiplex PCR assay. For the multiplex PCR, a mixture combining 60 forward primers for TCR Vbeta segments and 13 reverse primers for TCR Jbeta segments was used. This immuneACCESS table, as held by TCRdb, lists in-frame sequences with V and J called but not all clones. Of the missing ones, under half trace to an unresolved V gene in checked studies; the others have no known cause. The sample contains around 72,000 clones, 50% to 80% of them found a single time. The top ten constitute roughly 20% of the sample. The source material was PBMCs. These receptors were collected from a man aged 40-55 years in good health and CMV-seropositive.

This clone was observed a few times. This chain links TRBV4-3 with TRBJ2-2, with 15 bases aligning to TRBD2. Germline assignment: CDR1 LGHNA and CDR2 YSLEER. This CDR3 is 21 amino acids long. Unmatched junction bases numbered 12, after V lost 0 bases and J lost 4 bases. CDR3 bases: TGCGCCAGCAGCCAAGATATCCCAGGACTAGCGGGGGGGCGGGGCACCGGGGAGCTGTTTTTT. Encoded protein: CASSQDIPGLAGGRGTGELFF.

DNA of the CDR3: TGCAGCGTTGGCGGCCGGTTGACTAATGAAAAACTGTTTTTT. It encodes CSVGGRLTNEKLFF. This chain connects TRBV29-1 to TRBJ1-4, with D unresolved. The CDR3 covers 14 residues. Looked up from germline, CDR1 is SQVTM and CDR2 is ANQGSEA. Trimming cost V 4 bases and J 2 bases, with 11 bases left between them.

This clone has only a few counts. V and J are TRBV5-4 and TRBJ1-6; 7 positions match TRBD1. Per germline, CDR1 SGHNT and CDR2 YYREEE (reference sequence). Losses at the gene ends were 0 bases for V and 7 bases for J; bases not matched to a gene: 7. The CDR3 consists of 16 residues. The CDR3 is CASSLGGTAPNSPLHF. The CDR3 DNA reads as TGTGCCAGCAGCTTGGGAGGGACAGCACCAAATTCACCCCTCCACTTT.

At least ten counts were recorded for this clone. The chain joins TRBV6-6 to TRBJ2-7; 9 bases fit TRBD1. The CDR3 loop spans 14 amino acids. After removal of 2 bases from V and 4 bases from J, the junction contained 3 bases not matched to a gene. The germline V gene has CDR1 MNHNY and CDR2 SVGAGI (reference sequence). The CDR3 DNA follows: TGTGCCAGCAGTTACGCGACAGGGGGATACGAGCAGTACTTC. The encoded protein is CASSYATGGYEQYF.

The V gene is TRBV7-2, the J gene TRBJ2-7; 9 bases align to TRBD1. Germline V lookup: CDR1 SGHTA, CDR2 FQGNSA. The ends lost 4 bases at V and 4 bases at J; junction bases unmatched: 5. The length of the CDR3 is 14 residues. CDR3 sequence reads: CASSSGTGFYEQYF. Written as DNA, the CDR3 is TGTGCCAGCAGCTCCGGGACAGGGTTTTACGAGCAGTACTTC.

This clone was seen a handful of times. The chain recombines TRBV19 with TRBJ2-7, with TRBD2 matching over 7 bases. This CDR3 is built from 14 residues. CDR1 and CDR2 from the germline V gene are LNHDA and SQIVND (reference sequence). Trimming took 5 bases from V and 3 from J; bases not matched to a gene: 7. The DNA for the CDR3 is TGTGCCAGTAGTGGGGCGCGGGGGATCTACGAGCAGTACTTC. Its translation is CASSGARGIYEQYF.

The CDR3 is CASSSNNEQFF. The DNA for the CDR3 is TGCGCCAGCAGCAGCAACAATGAGCAGTTCTTC. The chain couples TRBV5-1 to TRBJ2-1; no clear D gene. V was shortened by 4 bases and J by 5 bases, with 4 bases between the two germline ends. Germline CDR1 reads SGHRS; CDR2 reads YFSETQ. The CDR3 sequence is 11 residues long. Variable domain in full (rest from reference TRBV5-1 and TRBJ2-1): KAGVTQTPRYLIKTRGQQVTLSCSPISGHRSVSWYQQTPGQGLQFLFEYFSETQRNKGNFPGRFSGRQFSNSRSEMNVSTLELGDSALYLCASSSNNEQFFGPGTRLTVL.

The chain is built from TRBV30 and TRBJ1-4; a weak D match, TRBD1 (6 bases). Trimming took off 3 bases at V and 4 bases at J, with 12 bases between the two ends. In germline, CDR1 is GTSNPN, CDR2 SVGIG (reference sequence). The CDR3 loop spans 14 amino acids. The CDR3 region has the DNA TGTGCCTGGAGCGGGGGGCAGCTTAATGAAAAACTGTTTTTT. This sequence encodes CAWSGGQLNEKLFF.

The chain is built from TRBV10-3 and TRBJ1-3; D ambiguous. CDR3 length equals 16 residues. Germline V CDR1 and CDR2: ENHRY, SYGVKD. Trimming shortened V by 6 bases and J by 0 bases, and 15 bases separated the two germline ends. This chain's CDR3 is CAISREDGNSGNTIYF. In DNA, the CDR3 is TGTGCCATCAGCCGAGAGGACGGGAACTCTGGAAACACCATATATTTT.

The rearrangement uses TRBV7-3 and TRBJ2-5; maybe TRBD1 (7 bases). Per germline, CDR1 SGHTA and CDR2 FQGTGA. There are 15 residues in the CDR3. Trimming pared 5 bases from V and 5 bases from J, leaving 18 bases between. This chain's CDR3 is CASSPGSGGGETQYF. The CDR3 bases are TGTGCCAGCAGCCCCGGGTCAGGGGGAGGTGAGACCCAGTACTTC. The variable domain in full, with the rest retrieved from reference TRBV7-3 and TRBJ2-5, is GAGVSQTPSNKVTEKGKYVELRCDPISGHTALYWYRQSLGQGPEFLIYFQGTGAADDSGLPNDRFFAVRPEGSVSTLKIQRTERGDSAVYLCASSPGSGGGETQYFGPGTRLLVL.

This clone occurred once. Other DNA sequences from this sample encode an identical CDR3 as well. CDR3: CASSPGQGGYEQYF. CDR3 coding DNA: TGCGCCAGCAGCCCGGGACAGGGGGGATACGAGCAGTACTTC. The chain uses TRBV5-1 and TRBJ2-7; 11 bases line up with TRBD1. V lost 4 bases and J lost 4; bases outside the gene matches: 4. Germline-derived CDR1 and CDR2 are SGHRS and YFSETQ. CDR3 length: 14 amino acids.

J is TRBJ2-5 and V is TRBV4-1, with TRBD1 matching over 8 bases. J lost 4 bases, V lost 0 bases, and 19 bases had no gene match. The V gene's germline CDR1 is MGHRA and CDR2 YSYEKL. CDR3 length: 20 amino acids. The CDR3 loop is CASSQDSRGRVGNGAETQYF. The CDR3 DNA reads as TGCGCCAGCAGCCAAGATTCCAGGGGGCGAGTCGGCAATGGGGCAGAGACCCAGTACTTC.

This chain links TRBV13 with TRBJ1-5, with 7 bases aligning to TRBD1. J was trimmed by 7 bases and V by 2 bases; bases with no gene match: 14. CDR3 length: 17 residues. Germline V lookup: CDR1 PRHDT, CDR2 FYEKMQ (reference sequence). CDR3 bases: TGTGCCAGCAGCTTATCCCGGGACAGTGGATTAGGACAGCCCCAGCATTTT. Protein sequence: CASSLSRDSGLGQPQHF.

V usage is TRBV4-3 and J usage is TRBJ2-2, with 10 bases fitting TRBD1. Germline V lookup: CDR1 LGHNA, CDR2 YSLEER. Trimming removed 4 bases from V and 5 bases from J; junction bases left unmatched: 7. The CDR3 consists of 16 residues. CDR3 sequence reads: CASSLGKGQGTGELFF. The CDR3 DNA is TGCGCCAGCAGCCTCGGAAAGGGACAGGGGACCGGGGAGCTGTTTTTT.

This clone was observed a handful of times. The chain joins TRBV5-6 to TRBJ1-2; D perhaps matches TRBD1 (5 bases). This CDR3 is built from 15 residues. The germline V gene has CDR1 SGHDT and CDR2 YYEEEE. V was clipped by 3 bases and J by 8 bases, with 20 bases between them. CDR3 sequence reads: CASSWVSGQGSGYTF. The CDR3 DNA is TGTGCCAGCAGCTGGGTTTCCGGGCAGGGCAGCGGCTACACCTTC.

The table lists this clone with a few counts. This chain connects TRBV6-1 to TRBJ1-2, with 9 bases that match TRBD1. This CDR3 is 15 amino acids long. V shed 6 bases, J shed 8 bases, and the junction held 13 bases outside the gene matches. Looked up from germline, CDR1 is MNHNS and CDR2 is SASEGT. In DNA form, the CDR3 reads TGTGCCAGCAGATCCCTCTTCCGGGACAGGGAGGGCTACACCTTC. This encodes CASRSLFRDREGYTF.

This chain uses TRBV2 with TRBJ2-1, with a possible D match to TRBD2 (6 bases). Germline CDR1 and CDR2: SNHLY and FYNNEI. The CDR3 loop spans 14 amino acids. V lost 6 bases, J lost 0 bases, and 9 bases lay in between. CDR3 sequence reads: CASSFGSSYNEQFF. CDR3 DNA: TGTGCCAGCAGCTTCGGGAGCTCCTACAATGAGCAGTTCTTC.

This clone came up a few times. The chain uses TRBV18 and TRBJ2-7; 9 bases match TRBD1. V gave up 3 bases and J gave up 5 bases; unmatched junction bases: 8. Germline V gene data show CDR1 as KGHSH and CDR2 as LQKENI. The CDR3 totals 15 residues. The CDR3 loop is CASSPGQGNRNEQYF. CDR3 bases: TGTGCCAGCTCACCCGGACAGGGGAATCGTAACGAGCAGTACTTC.

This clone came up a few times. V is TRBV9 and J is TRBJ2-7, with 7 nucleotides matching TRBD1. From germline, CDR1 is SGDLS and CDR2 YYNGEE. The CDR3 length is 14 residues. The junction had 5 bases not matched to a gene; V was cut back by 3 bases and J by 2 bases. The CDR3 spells CASSGQGGAYEQYF. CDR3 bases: TGTGCCAGCAGCGGACAGGGTGGCGCCTACGAGCAGTACTTC.

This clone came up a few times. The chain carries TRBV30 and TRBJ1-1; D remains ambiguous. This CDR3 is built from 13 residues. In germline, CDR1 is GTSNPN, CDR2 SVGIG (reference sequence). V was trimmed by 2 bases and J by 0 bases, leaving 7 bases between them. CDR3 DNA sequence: TGTGCCTGGAGTTCGGGAATGAACACTGAAGCTTTCTTT. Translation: CAWSSGMNTEAFF.

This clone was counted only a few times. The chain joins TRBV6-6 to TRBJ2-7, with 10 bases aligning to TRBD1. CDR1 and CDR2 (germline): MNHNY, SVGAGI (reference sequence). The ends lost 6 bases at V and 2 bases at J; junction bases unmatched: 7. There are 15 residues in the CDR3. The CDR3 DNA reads TGTGCCAGCAGAAATGGACAGGGGGGGGCCTACGAGCAGTACTTC. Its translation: CASRNGQGGAYEQYF.

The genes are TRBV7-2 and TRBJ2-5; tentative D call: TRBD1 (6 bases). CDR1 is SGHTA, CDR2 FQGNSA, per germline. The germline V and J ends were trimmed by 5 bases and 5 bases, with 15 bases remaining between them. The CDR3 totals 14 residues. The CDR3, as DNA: TGTGCCAGCAGCCCGGCCAGGGGCCGGGAGACCCAGTACTTC. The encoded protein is CASSPARGRETQYF.

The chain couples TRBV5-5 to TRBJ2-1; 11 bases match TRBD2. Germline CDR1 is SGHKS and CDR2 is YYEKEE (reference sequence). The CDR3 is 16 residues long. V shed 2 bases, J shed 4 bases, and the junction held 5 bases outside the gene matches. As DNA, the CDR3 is TGTGCCAGCAGCTTAGACCTAGCGGGGGGATACAATGAGCAGTTCTTC. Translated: CASSLDLAGGYNEQFF.

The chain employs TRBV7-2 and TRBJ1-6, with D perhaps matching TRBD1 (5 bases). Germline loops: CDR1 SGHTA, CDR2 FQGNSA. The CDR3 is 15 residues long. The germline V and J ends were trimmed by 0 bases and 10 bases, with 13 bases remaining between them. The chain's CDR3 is CASSLAGGSGSPLHF. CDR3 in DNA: TGTGCCAGCAGCTTAGCCGGGGGGTCTGGGTCACCCCTCCACTTT.

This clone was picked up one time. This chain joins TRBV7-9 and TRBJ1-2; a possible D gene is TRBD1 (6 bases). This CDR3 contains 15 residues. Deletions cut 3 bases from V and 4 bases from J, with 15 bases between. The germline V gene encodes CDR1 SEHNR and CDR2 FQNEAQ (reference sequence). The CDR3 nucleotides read TGTGCCAGCAGCTTGGGGACCGGGACAACCTATGGCTACACCTTC. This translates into CASSLGTGTTYGYTF.

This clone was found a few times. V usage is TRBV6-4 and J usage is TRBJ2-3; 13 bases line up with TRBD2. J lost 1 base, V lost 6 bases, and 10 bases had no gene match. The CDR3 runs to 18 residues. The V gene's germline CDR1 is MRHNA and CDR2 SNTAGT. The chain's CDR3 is CASSPFRTSGRRTDTQYF. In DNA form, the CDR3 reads TGTGCCAGCAGCCCATTTAGGACTAGCGGGAGACGCACAGATACGCAGTATTTT.

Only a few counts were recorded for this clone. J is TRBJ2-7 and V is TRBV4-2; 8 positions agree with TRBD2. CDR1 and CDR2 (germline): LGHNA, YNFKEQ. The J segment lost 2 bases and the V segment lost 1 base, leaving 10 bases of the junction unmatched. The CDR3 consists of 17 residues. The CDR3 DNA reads TGTGCCAGCAGCCAAGCCGTACGAGGTAGCGGGGCCTACGAGCAGTACTTC. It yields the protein CASSQAVRGSGAYEQYF.

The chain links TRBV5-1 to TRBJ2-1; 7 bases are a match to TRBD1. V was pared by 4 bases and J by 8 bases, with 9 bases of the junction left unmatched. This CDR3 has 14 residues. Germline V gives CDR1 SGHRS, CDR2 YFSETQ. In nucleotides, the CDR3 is TGCGCCAGCAGCACGGGACAGCTATTGGATGAGCAGTTCTTC. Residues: CASSTGQLLDEQFF.

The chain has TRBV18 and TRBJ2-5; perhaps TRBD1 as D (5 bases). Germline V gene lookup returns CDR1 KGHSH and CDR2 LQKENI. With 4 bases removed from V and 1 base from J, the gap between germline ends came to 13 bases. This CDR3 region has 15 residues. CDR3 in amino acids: CASSLTPRGQETQYF. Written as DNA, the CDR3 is TGTGCCAGCTCACTGACCCCAAGGGGCCAAGAGACCCAGTACTTC.

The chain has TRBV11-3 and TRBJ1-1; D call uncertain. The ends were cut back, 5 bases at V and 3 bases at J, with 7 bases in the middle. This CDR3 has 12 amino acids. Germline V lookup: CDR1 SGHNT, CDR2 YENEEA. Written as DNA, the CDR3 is TGTGCCAGCAGCACAGCGGACACTGAAGCTTTCTTT. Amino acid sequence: CASSTADTEAFF.

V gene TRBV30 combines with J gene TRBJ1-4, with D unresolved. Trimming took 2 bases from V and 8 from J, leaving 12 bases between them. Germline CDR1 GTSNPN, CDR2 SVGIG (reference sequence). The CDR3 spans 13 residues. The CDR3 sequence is CAWSRGEREKLFF. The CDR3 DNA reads TGTGCCTGGAGTCGTGGAGAAAGGGAAAAACTGTTTTTT.

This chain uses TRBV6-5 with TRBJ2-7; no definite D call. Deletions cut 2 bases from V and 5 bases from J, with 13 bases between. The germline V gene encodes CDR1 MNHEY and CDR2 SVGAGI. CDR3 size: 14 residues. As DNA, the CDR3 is TGTGCCAGCAGTTACCGCGACTTTTTGGACGAGCAGTACTTC. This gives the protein CASSYRDFLDEQYF.